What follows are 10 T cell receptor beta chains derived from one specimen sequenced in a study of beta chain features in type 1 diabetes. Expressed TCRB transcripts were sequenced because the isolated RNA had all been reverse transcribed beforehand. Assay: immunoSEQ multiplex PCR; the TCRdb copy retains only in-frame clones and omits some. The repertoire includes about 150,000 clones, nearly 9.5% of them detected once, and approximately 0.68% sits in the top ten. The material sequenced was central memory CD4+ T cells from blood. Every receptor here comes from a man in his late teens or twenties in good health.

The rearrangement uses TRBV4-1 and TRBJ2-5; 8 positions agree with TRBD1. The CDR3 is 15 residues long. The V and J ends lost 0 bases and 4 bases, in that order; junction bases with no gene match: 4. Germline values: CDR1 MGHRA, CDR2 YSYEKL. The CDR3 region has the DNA TGCGCCAGCAGCCAAGATCGGGACAGGAGAGAGACCCAGTACTTC. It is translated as CASSQDRDRRETQYF.

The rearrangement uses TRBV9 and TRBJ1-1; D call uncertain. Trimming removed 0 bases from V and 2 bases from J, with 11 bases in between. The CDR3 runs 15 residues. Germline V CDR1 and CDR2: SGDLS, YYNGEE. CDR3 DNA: TGTGCCAGCAGCGTAGCTGGAGGGTTAAACACTGAAGCTTTCTTT. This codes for CASSVAGGLNTEAFF. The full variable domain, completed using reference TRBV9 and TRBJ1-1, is DSGVTQTPKHLITATGQRVTLRCSPRSGDLSVYWYQQSLDQGLQFLIQYYNGEERAKGNILERFSAQQFPDLHSELNLSSLELGDSALYFCASSVAGGLNTEAFFGQGTRLTVV.

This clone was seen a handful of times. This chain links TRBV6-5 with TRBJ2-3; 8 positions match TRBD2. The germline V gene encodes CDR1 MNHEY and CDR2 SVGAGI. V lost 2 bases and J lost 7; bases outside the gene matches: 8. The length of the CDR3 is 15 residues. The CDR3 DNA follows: TGTGCCAGCAGTTACATTAGCGGGGCCTCCAATACGCAGTATTTT. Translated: CASSYISGASNTQYF.

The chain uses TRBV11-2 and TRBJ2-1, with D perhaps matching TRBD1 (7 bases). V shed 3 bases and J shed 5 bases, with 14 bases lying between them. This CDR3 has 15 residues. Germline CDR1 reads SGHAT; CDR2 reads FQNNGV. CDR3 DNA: TGTGCCAGCAGCTTGGAGGGGGCGAGGGACAATGAGCAGTTCTTC. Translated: CASSLEGARDNEQFF.

CDR3 in amino acids: CASSGGQREETQYF. CDR3 DNA: TGTGCCAGCAGCGGGGGACAGAGAGAAGAGACCCAGTACTTC. This chain joins TRBV4-2 and TRBJ2-5, with 7 bases identical to TRBD1. The trim removed 5 bases at V and 3 bases at J, leaving 6 bases unmatched. The V gene's germline CDR1 is LGHNA and CDR2 YNFKEQ. This CDR3 region has 14 residues.

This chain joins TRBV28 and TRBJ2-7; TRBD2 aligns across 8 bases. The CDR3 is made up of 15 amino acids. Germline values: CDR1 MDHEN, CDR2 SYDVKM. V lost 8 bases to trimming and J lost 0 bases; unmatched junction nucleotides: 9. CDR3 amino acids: CASASRSGVSYEQYF. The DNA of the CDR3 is TGTGCCAGCGCCTCCCGTAGCGGGGTCTCCTACGAGCAGTACTTC.

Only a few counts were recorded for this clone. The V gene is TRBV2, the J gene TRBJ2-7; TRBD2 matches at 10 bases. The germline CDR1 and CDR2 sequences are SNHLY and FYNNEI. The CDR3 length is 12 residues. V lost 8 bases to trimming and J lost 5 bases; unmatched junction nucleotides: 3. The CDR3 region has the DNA TGTGCCAGCTGGCTAGCGGGAGACGAGCAGTACTTC. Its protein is CASWLAGDEQYF.

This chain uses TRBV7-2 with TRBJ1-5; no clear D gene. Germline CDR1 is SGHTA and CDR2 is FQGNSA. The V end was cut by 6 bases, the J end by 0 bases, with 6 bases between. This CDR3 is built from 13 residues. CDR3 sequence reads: CASSRDSNQPQHF. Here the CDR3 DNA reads TGTGCCAGCAGTCGGGATAGCAATCAGCCCCAGCATTTT.

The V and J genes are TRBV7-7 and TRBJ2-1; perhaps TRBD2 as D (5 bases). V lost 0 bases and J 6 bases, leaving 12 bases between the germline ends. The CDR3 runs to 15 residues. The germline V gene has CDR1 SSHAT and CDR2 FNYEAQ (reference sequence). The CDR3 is CASSLALRAGNEQFF. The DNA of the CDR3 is TGTGCCAGCAGCTTAGCGCTAAGGGCGGGCAATGAGCAGTTCTTC.

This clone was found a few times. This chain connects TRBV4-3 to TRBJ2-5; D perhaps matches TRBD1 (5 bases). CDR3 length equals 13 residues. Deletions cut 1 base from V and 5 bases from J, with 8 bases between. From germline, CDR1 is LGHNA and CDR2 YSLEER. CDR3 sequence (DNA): TGCGCCAGCAGCCAAGGAAACAGGGAGACCCAGTACTTC. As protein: CASSQGNRETQYF.